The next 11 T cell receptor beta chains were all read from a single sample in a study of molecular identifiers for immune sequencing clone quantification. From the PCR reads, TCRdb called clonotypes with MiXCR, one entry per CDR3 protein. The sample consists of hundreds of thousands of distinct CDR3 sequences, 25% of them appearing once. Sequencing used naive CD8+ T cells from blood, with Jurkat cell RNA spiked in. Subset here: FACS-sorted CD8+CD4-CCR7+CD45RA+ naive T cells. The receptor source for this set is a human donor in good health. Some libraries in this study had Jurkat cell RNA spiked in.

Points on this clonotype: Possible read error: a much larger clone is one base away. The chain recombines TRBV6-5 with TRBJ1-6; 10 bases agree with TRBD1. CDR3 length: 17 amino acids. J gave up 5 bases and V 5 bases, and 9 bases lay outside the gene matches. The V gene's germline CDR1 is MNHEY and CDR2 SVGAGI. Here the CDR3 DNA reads TGTGCCAGCAGTGCAATGGACAGGGGGATGGATAATTCACCCCTCCACTTT. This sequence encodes CASSAMDRGMDNSPLHF.

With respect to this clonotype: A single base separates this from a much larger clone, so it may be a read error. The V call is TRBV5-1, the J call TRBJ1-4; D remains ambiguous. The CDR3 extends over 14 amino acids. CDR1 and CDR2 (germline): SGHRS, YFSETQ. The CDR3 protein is CAGSSGRYNEKLFF. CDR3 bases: TGCGCCGGCAGCTCCGGACGGTATAATGAAAAACTGTTTTTT.

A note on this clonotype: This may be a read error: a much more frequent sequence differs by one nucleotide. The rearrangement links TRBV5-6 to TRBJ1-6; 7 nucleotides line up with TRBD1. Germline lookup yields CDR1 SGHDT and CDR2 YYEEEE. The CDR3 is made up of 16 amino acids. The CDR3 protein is CASSPTGSSYSSPLHF. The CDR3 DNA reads TGTGCCAGCAGCCCGACAGGGTCCTCCTATAGTTCACCCCTCCACTTT.

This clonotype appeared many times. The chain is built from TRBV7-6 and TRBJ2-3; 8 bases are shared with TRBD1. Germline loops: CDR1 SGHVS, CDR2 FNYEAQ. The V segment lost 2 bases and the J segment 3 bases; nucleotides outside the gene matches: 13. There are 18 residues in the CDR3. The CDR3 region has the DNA TGTGCCAGCAGCTTAACCGGACAGGGAGGTTTTTTGACAGATACGCAGTATTTT. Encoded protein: CASSLTGQGGFLTDTQYF.

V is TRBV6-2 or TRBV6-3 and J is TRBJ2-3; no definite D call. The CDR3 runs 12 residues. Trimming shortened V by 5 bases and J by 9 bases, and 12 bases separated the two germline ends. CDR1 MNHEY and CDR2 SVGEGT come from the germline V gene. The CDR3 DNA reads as TGTGCCAGCAGTACGATCGGAGTCACGCAGTATTTT. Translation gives CASSTIGVTQYF.

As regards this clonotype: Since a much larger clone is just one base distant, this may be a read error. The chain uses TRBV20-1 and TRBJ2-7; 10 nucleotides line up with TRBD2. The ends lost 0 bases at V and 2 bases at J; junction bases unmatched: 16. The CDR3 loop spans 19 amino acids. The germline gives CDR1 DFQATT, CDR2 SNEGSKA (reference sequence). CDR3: CSARDQQLLAGGPPYEQYF. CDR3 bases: TGCAGTGCTAGAGATCAACAGCTTTTAGCGGGGGGACCCCCCTACGAGCAGTACTTC.

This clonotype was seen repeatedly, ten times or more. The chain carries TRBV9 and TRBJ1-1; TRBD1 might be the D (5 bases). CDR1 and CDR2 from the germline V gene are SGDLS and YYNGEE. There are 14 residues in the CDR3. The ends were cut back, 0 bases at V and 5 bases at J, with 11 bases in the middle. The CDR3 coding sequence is TGTGCCAGCAGCGTAGGTGGGGGAGAGACTGAAGCTTTCTTT. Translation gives CASSVGGGETEAFF. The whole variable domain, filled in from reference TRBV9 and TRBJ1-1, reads DSGVTQTPKHLITATGQRVTLRCSPRSGDLSVYWYQQSLDQGLQFLIQYYNGEERAKGNILERFSAQQFPDLHSELNLSSLELGDSALYFCASSVGGGETEAFFGQGTRLTVV.

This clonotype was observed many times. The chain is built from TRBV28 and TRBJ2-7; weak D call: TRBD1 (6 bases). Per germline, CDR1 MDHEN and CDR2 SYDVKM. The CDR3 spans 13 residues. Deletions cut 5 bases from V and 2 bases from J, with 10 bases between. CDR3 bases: TGTGCCAGCAGTACCGGACAGACCTACGAGCAGTACTTC. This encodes CASSTGQTYEQYF.

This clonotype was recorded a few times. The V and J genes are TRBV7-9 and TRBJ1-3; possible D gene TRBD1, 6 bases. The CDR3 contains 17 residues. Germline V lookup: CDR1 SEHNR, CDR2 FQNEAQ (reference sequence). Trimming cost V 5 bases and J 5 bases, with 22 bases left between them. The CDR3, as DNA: TGTGCCAGCAGCCCAAGGGACACCAACCTGGCACGAAACACCATATATTTT. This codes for CASSPRDTNLARNTIYF.

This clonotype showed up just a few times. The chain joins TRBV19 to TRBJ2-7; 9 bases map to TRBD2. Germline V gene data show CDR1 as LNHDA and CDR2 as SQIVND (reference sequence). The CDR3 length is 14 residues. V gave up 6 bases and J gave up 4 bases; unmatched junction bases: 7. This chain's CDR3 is CASSAGTSRYEQYF. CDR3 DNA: TGTGCCAGTAGCGCCGGGACTAGCAGGTACGAGCAGTACTTC.

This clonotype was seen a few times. The CDR3 sequence: CASSLIGGYGYTF. For the CDR3, the DNA is TGTGCCAGCAGTTTAATAGGAGGCTATGGCTACACCTTC. The chain uses TRBV27 and TRBJ1-2; D remains unclear. The CDR3 runs to 13 residues. V gave up 2 bases and J gave up 4 bases, with 8 bases separating them. Germline V gene data show CDR1 as MNHEY and CDR2 as SMNVEV (reference sequence).